Sequencing of this T cell receptor beta chain was carried out in a study of post-analysis software for immune sequencing data. About this clonotype: What it recognizes is unknown.

Presence of unique molecular identifiers characterized the TCR beta cDNA libraries. Input amounts of roughly 0.85 to 10 million T cells were used. These gave approximately 500,000 cDNA molecules, so each molecule approximated one T cell. TCRdb called the PCR reads again in MiXCR, with one record for every CDR3 protein. This sample carries 650,000 to 850,000 distinct CDR3 sequences, about 50% of them seen once, and the ten largest clones take under 6%. Trimming removed 1 base from V and 10 bases from J; junction bases left unmatched: 3. The germline gives CDR1 LGHNT, CDR2 FRNRAP. This CDR3 contains 14 residues. Study conclusions and caveats: Samples from a shared batch, those prepared together, strongly co-clustered by F measure. With TRBV5-6, TRBV5-1 and TRBV20-1 included, about 5 TRBV segments were more frequent in patients than in controls. Multiple sclerosis patients had significantly lower normalized Chao1 diversity than controls.

The TCR was taken from a girl aged 5 to 17 with multiple sclerosis. The sequenced material came from blood. The rearrangement uses TRBV12-5 and TRBJ1-6, with TRBD1 identical over 8 bases. CDR3 sequence (DNA): TGTGCTAGTGGTTTGGACAGGGGGAACTCACCCCTCCACTTT. Its protein product is CASGLDRGNSPLHF.